This TCR beta chain was retrieved from a study of OX40 agonist ivuxolimab in advanced cancers. Findings of the study overall: Expanded clones were, on average, more numerous in CD8+ T cells than in CD4+. No antigen was identified for the clonally expanded peripheral T cells.

Patients were excluded for autoimmune disease history or systemic immunosuppression. The study sampled blood at baseline, cycle 4 day 1, and cycle 7 day 1. Germline CDR1 reads SGHTA; CDR2 reads FQGNSA. V was shortened by 4 bases and J by 6 bases, with 18 bases between the two germline ends. The CDR3 covers 15 residues. The table came from immunoSEQ multiplex PCR; TCRdb's copy has only in-frame clones and leaves some out. The sample contains roughly 25,000 clones, around 75% of which appear only once. Regarding this clone: Antigen specificity is unknown.

The chain joins TRBV7-2 to TRBJ1-1; perhaps TRBD1 as D (6 bases). The sequencing used CD4+ or CD8+ T cells sorted from blood, collected in a trial of the OX40 agonist ivuxolimab. This receptor was taken from an adult with an advanced solid tumor such as melanoma, head and neck, liver or kidney cancer. CDR3 in amino acids: CASSSAPTGIAEAFF. DNA of the CDR3: TGTGCCAGCAGCTCCGCCCCTACAGGGATCGCTGAAGCTTTCTTT.